Listed below are T cell receptor beta chains from one sample, sequenced in a study of shared clonotypes between healthy human individuals. Produced via immunoSEQ multiplex PCR; TCRdb's table is partial and in-frame only. The profile shows about 2 million clones, 90% to 95% of them singletons. The specimen was naive CD4+ T cells sorted from blood. The receptors were sampled from a man younger than 35 in good health. CDR3s include the opening cysteine and the closing phenylalanine or tryptophan. D genes are given only for firm matches. Expanded clones get a size class; other rows say once, few or many, or leave the size out.

TRBV19	TRBJ1-1	NA	14	NA	CASSIFQGKTEAFF	TGTGCCAGTAGTATATTCCAGGGGAAGACTGAAGCTTTCTTT
TRBV5-1	TRBJ2-7	TRBD2	15	NA	CASSLDSASGYEQYF	TGCGCCAGCAGCTTGGACTCGGCTAGCGGCTACGAGCAGTACTTC
TRBV6-6	TRBJ2-1	TRBD2	13	NA	CASSYSTSGGEFF	TGTGCCAGCAGTTACTCGACTAGCGGGGGAGAGTTCTTC
TRBV5-4	TRBJ2-7	NA	16	NA	CASNSQTAMSSYEQYF	TGTGCCAGCAACTCCCAGACAGCTATGAGCTCCTACGAGCAGTACTTC
TRBV11-2	TRBJ1-6	NA	15	NA	CASSYRALNYSPLHF	TGTGCCAGCAGCTACCGGGCCTTAAATTATTCACCCCTCCACTTT
TRBV5-1	TRBJ2-5	NA	14	once	CASSGGLNQETQYF	TGCGCCAGCAGCGGTGGACTTAACCAAGAGACCCAGTACTTC
TRBV2	TRBJ2-2	NA	15	NA	CASSPEKGGTGELFF	TGTGCCAGCAGCCCCGAGAAGGGTGGCACCGGGGAGCTGTTTTTT
TRBV10-2	TRBJ2-7	NA	15	NA	CASSAGRYSSYEQYF	TGCGCCAGCAGTGCCGGACGGTATAGCTCCTACGAGCAGTACTTC
TRBV7-9	TRBJ2-7	NA	14	NA	CASSSGHRSYEQYF	TGTGCCAGCAGCTCCGGACATCGCTCCTACGAGCAGTACTTC
TRBV5-6	TRBJ1-5	NA	15	NA	CASSLDRAPNQPQHF	TGTGCCAGCAGCTTGGACAGGGCCCCCAATCAGCCCCAGCATTTT
TRBV5-1	TRBJ2-7	TRBD1	17	NA	CASSLVPSGQGAGEQYF	TGCGCCAGCAGCTTGGTACCCTCCGGACAGGGGGCGGGGGAGCAGTACTTC
TRBV5-1	TRBJ2-7	NA	15	once	CASSLGTAFTYEQYF	TGCGCCAGCAGCTTGGGTACAGCTTTTACCTACGAGCAGTACTTC
TRBV4-2	TRBJ2-7	NA	15	NA	CASSQASAGGYEQYF	TGTGCCAGCAGCCAAGCTTCAGCGGGCGGGTACGAGCAGTACTTC
TRBV10-3	TRBJ2-7	TRBD1	14	NA	CAISTRDRGSEQYF	TGTGCCATCAGTACCCGGGACAGGGGGAGCGAGCAGTACTTC
TRBV11-2	TRBJ1-5	NA	16	NA	CASSLGGRRGNQPQHF	TGTGCCAGCAGCTTAGGGGGCAGGAGGGGCAATCAGCCCCAGCATTTT
TRBV6-5	TRBJ2-5	NA	13	NA	CASSRDLSETQYF	TGTGCCAGCAGTAGAGACCTTTCGGAGACCCAGTACTTC
TRBV28	TRBJ2-3	TRBD2	14	NA	CASSLSAGADTQYF	TGTGCCAGCAGTTTATCCGCGGGGGCAGATACGCAGTATTTT
TRBV27	TRBJ2-6	NA	17	once	CASRRKQGGSGANVLTF	TGTGCCAGCAGGCGAAAGCAGGGGGGCTCTGGGGCCAACGTCCTGACTTTC
TRBV21-1	TRBJ2-1	NA	13	NA	CASLRQCYNEQFF	TGTGCCAGTTTGAGACAGTGCTACAATGAGCAGTTCTTC
TRBV6-6	TRBJ1-1	TRBD1	14	NA	CASSPDGDSPEAFF	TGTGCCAGCAGTCCAGATGGGGACAGTCCCGAAGCTTTCTTT
TRBV4-2	TRBJ1-5	TRBD1	15	NA	CASSQETGANQPQHF	TGTGCCAGCAGCCAAGAGACAGGGGCCAATCAGCCCCAGCATTTT
TRBV11-2	TRBJ2-7	TRBD1	14	NA	CASSPGTGAYEQYF	TGTGCCAGCAGCCCCGGGACAGGGGCCTACGAGCAGTACTTC
TRBV5-1	TRBJ2-7	TRBD2	13	NA	CASRLAGVSEQYF	TGCGCCAGCAGACTAGCGGGAGTATCCGAGCAGTACTTC